This TCR beta chain was captured in a study of cytotoxic CD8 clonotypes in ibrutinib-treated CLL. Whole-study context: Sequenced samples delivered averages of 255,043 productive templates and 80,000 to 100,000 productive rearrangements.

A remark on this clone: Its target is unknown.

The targeted sequencing depth was 1 in 200,000 to 1 in 1 million T cells. Assay: immunoSEQ multiplex PCR; the TCRdb copy retains only in-frame clones and omits some. The data contain 150,000 or so clones, approximately 80% of them singletons. CDR1 is SSHAT, CDR2 FNYEAQ, per germline (reference sequence). This CDR3 is 14 amino acids long. Trimming cost V 5 bases and J 9 bases, with 18 bases left between them. Study outcomes and limitations: Public clonotypes were uncommon and contracted or stayed stable on treatment. Clonality measured at baseline exceeded age-matched healthy donors, tracking circulating CD8+ T-cell counts.

The clonotype originates from a human donor with chronic lymphocytic leukemia. The chain is built from TRBV7-7 and TRBJ2-3, with D possibly TRBD2 on 5 matching bases. The sample here was PBMCs, taken after 36 months of ibrutinib treatment. The CDR3: CASSAGGLDETQYF. The CDR3 DNA is TGTGCCAGCAGCGCCGGCGGGCTCGACGAGACGCAGTATTTT.